This passage covers 27 T cell receptor beta chains from one sample sequenced in a study of T cell responses to AZD1222 COVID-19 vaccine. The repertoire was sequenced with immunoSEQ multiplex PCR; TCRdb's copy has only in-frame clones and lacks some. Of tens of thousands of clones detected, roughly 91% appear once; the ten largest clones hold around 7%. Sequenced material: peripheral blood, taken on day 0 of AZD1222 vaccination. These receptor sequences come from an adult in good health.

Of note for this clone: This could be a read error, since a much larger clone is one nucleotide away. The J gene is TRBJ1-2, the V gene TRBV5-6; tentative D call: TRBD1 (6 bases). The CDR3 length is 14 residues. In germline, CDR1 is SGHDT, CDR2 YYEEEE. V lost 4 bases to trimming and J lost 0 bases, with 10 bases between them. CDR3 in amino acids: CASSRQETNYGYTF. As DNA, the CDR3 is TGTGCCAGCAGCCGACAGGAGACTAACTATGGCTACACCTTC.

CDR3 residues: CASSLEGGGRNEQYF. CDR3 bases: TGTGCCAGCAGCTTAGAGGGCGGGGGAAGGAACGAGCAGTACTTC. The chain links TRBV7-9 to TRBJ2-7; 7 nucleotides match TRBD2. V lost 1 base and J lost 5; bases outside the gene matches: 8. Germline V gene sequence: CDR1 SEHNR, CDR2 FQNEAQ (reference sequence). The CDR3 has 15 residues.

V and J are TRBV28 and TRBJ2-1; tentative D call: TRBD2 (5 bases). The CDR3 totals 16 residues. Germline assignment: CDR1 MDHEN and CDR2 SYDVKM. V lost 5 bases to trimming and J lost 4 bases, with 18 bases between them. The CDR3: CASSLASVADYNEQFF. The DNA for the CDR3 is TGTGCCAGCAGTCTAGCATCGGTCGCAGATTACAATGAGCAGTTCTTC.

The V gene is TRBV5-1, the J gene TRBJ2-5; D not resolved. The CDR3 loop spans 12 amino acids. Germline assignment: CDR1 SGHRS and CDR2 YFSETQ. Trimming pared 7 bases from V and 2 bases from J, leaving 9 bases between. For the CDR3, the DNA is TGCGCCAGCTTTCAGCAGCAAGAGACCCAGTACTTC. It specifies CASFQQQETQYF.

The table lists this clone with a count of one. This CDR3 is CASSYASATSYEQYF. CDR3 nucleotide sequence: TGTGCCAGCAGTTACGCTAGCGCTACCTCCTACGAGCAGTACTTC. The chain has TRBV6-2 or TRBV6-3 and TRBJ2-7, with D tentatively TRBD2 (6 bases). The CDR3 length is 15 residues. V was shortened by 2 bases and J by 0 bases, with 11 bases between the two germline ends. The germline V gene has CDR1 MNHEY and CDR2 SVGEGT.

The chain recombines TRBV5-1 with TRBJ1-2, with D maybe TRBD1 (6 bases). Trimming took off 0 bases at V and 4 bases at J, with 13 bases between the two ends. The CDR3 covers 15 residues. Per the germline V gene, CDR1 is SGHRS and CDR2 is YFSETQ. The CDR3 region is CASSLGTAATYGYTF. CDR3 nucleotides: TGCGCCAGCAGCTTGGGGACAGCTGCTACCTATGGCTACACCTTC.

The CDR3: CATSSQDRGPFTEAFF. CDR3 DNA sequence: TGTGCCACCTCAAGCCAGGACAGGGGGCCTTTTACTGAAGCTTTCTTT. The rearrangement uses TRBV7-9 and TRBJ1-1; 11 nucleotides match TRBD1. V shed 10 bases, J shed 5 bases, and the junction held 15 bases outside the gene matches. The CDR3 has 16 residues. Germline V gene lookup returns CDR1 SEHNR and CDR2 FQNEAQ (reference sequence).

V and J are TRBV2 and TRBJ2-5, with D uncertain. With 7 bases removed from V and 7 bases from J, the gap between germline ends came to 10 bases. The CDR3 consists of 11 residues. Germline V gives CDR1 SNHLY, CDR2 FYNNEI. The CDR3, as DNA: TGTGCCAGCATCTATCACGCGACCCAGTACTTC. Translated, it gives CASIYHATQYF.

This chain connects TRBV18 to TRBJ2-1; 7 positions match TRBD2. V shed 6 bases, J shed 7 bases, and the junction held 12 bases outside the gene matches. The CDR3 runs 15 residues. CDR1 KGHSH and CDR2 LQKENI come from the germline V gene. CDR3 protein: CASSPNGTIRNEQFF. CDR3 nucleotides: TGTGCCAGCTCTCCAAATGGGACTATTAGGAATGAGCAGTTCTTC.

The chain employs TRBV19 and TRBJ2-1; 10 nucleotides match TRBD2. The germline V gene encodes CDR1 LNHDA and CDR2 SQIVND (reference sequence). The junction had 13 bases not matched to a gene; V was cut back by 6 bases and J by 2 bases. This CDR3 is 18 amino acids long. CDR3 DNA: TGTGCCAGTAGGAATTTACTAGCGGGGAAAGGGCCCTACAATGAGCAGTTCTTC. Residues: CASRNLLAGKGPYNEQFF.

The chain carries TRBV7-9 and TRBJ1-1, with D hard to call. Trimming stripped 2 bases from V and 6 bases from J, with 13 bases between. The CDR3 is 14 residues long. The germline gives CDR1 SEHNR, CDR2 FQNEAQ (reference sequence). CDR3: CASSLKPQGAEAFF. The CDR3 DNA is TGTGCCAGCAGCTTAAAACCCCAAGGCGCTGAAGCTTTCTTT.

The chain combines TRBV19 with TRBJ2-3; tentative D call: TRBD2 (7 bases). Trimming took 5 bases from V and 8 from J, leaving 14 bases between them. The CDR3 totals 13 residues. The germline gives CDR1 LNHDA, CDR2 SQIVND (reference sequence). CDR3 residues: CASSGGPGGTQYF. CDR3 in DNA: TGTGCCAGTAGTGGGGGGCCGGGAGGTACGCAGTATTTT.

J is TRBJ2-5 and V is TRBV6-4; possible D gene TRBD1, 6 bases. Per germline, CDR1 MRHNA and CDR2 SNTAGT. Trimming took off 4 bases at V and 6 bases at J, with 21 bases between the two ends. This CDR3 spans 16 amino acids. The CDR3 region has the DNA TGTGCCAGCAGTGGACCCGGGATCGAGGGGGACCAGACCCAGTACTTC. As protein: CASSGPGIEGDQTQYF.

This clone was seen only a few times. The rearrangement links TRBV3-1 (or the pseudogene TRBV3-2) to TRBJ2-7; D gene unclear. CDR1 is LGHDT and CDR2 is YNNKEL in the germline V gene (reference sequence). With 0 bases removed from V and 6 bases from J, the gap between germline ends came to 15 bases. The CDR3 is made up of 15 amino acids. The DNA for the CDR3 is TGTGCCAGCAGCCAAGAAGTTCGGACGGTTTCCGAGCAGTACTTC. It yields the protein CASSQEVRTVSEQYF.

The chain uses TRBV4-3 and TRBJ2-3, with no clear D. The V end lost 0 bases, the J end lost 5 bases, and 9 bases lay between the germline ends. Germline V gene sequence: CDR1 LGHNA, CDR2 YSLEER. CDR3 size: 14 residues. In DNA, the CDR3 is TGCGCCAGCAGCCAAGACAGATATTTAGATACGCAGTATTTT. Amino acid sequence: CASSQDRYLDTQYF.

This clone was counted once. The chain carries TRBV12-5 and TRBJ2-1; tentatively, D is TRBD2 (5 bases). Trimming took 7 bases from V and 4 from J, leaving 11 bases between them. Germline values: CDR1 LGHNT, CDR2 FRNRAP. The CDR3 is 13 amino acids. CDR3 nucleotide sequence: TGTGCTAGTGCCCTTAGCGTTTACAATGAGCAGTTCTTC. This sequence encodes CASALSVYNEQFF.

The chain links TRBV24-1 to TRBJ2-1; 8 bases match TRBD1. CDR3 size: 17 residues. Germline V gene lookup returns CDR1 KGHDR and CDR2 SFDVKD. V trimming: 2 bases; J trimming: 0 bases; junction bases outside the gene matches: 5. The CDR3 DNA follows: TGTGCCACCAGTGATTCTTCGGACAGGGCCTCCTACAATGAGCAGTTCTTC. Its translation is CATSDSSDRASYNEQFF.

This chain links TRBV5-1 with TRBJ1-5; D is possibly TRBD1 (6 bases). V lost 2 bases and J lost 1, with 10 bases in between. CDR3 length equals 15 residues. Germline-derived CDR1 and CDR2 are SGHRS and YFSETQ. The CDR3 bases are TGCGCCAGCAGCTTACAGGGAGCAAGCAATCAGCCCCAGCATTTT. It encodes CASSLQGASNQPQHF.

The chain uses TRBV20-1 and TRBJ2-3; a weak D match, TRBD2 (5 bases). Germline CDR1 and CDR2: DFQATT and SNEGSKA (reference sequence). V dropped 1 base and J dropped 14 bases, with 13 bases sitting between them. The CDR3 totals 11 residues. CDR3 sequence (DNA): TGCAGTGCTAGAGTTCTCCCGACTACGTATTTT. This sequence encodes CSARVLPTTYF.

This chain uses TRBV2 with TRBJ1-2, with D possibly TRBD1 on 5 matching bases. CDR1 and CDR2 (germline): SNHLY, FYNNEI. CDR3 size: 12 residues. V was cut by 7 bases and J by 10 bases, with 16 bases left in between. The CDR3 here is CASKAGLVDYTF. CDR3 DNA: TGTGCCAGCAAGGCAGGGCTGGTTGACTACACCTTC.

CDR3 bases: TGTGCCAGCAGCTTACGGTTGAATGAGCAGTTCTTC. Its translation is CASSLRLNEQFF. The chain is built from TRBV7-9 and TRBJ2-1; D gene uncertain. Germline V lookup: CDR1 SEHNR, CDR2 FQNEAQ (reference sequence). The CDR3 runs 12 residues. Trimming took off 2 bases at V and 7 bases at J, with 6 bases between the two ends.

The chain uses TRBV10-1 and TRBJ2-3; 8 positions agree with TRBD2. V gave up 3 bases and J gave up 3 bases; unmatched junction bases: 5. This CDR3 contains 15 residues. Per the germline V gene, CDR1 is WNHNN and CDR2 is SYGVQD (reference sequence). The CDR3 bases are TGCGCCAGCAGTGATTCGGCGGGGGGTACAGATACGCAGTATTTT. Protein: CASSDSAGGTDTQYF.

The chain has TRBV6-5 and TRBJ1-1; 7 bases are a match to TRBD1. This CDR3 region has 13 residues. Germline V gene data show CDR1 as MNHEY and CDR2 as SVGAGI. V lost 6 bases and J lost 4; bases outside the gene matches: 5. The CDR3 protein is CASRPGQITEAFF. CDR3 nucleotides: TGTGCCAGCAGACCGGGACAGATCACTGAAGCTTTCTTT.

With respect to this clone: An end of the junction does not agree with germline; a read error may underlie this. The chain joins TRBV10-3 to TRBJ1-2; no clear D gene. The CDR3 has 12 residues. Germline CDR1 reads ENHRY; CDR2 reads SYGVKD. The CDR3 is CAISESRQQTLF. As DNA, the CDR3 is TGTGCCATCAGTGAGTCGAGGCAGCAGACCTTATTC.

This chain uses TRBV19 with TRBJ2-4, with D unclear. The germline V and J ends were trimmed by 2 bases and 5 bases, with 7 bases remaining between them. Germline V gene lookup returns CDR1 LNHDA and CDR2 SQIVND (reference sequence). The CDR3 is made up of 13 amino acids. The chain's CDR3 is CASSISGENIQYF. CDR3 sequence (DNA): TGTGCCAGTAGTATATCTGGGGAAAACATTCAGTACTTC. The whole variable domain, remainder taken from reference TRBV19 and TRBJ2-4, is DGGITQSPKYLFRKEGQNVTLSCEQNLNHDAMYWYRQDPGQGLRLIYYSQIVNDFQKGDIAEGYSVSREKKESFPLTVTSAQKNPTAFYLCASSISGENIQYFGAGTRLSVL.

V usage is TRBV7-2 and J usage is TRBJ1-6; TRBD1 might be the D (5 bases). Germline CDR1 is SGHTA and CDR2 is FQGNSA. V was trimmed by 6 bases and J by 7 bases, leaving 16 bases between them. This CDR3 spans 15 amino acids. CDR3 coding DNA: TGTGCCAGCAGTGTAAGGTTGGGGGAAAATTCACCCCTCCACTTT. This sequence encodes CASSVRLGENSPLHF.

J is TRBJ2-7 and V is TRBV11-2; the D is unclear. The germline gives CDR1 SGHAT, CDR2 FQNNGV. V lost 0 bases to trimming and J lost 6 bases, with 9 bases between them. CDR3 size: 13 residues. In DNA form, the CDR3 reads TGTGCCAGCAGCTTAGAATTGGCAGTCGAGCAGTACTTC. Encoded protein: CASSLELAVEQYF.